This T cell receptor (beta chain) was captured in a study of blood T cell repertoires in COVID-19. Measured with immunoSEQ multiplex PCR; TCRdb has only the in-frame clones, and not every one. Among 70,000 to 95,000 clones listed, more than 70% were seen once. CDR3 length equals 17 residues. Germline CDR1 SGHRS, CDR2 YFSETQ. Trimming took 0 bases from V and 1 from J, leaving 14 bases between them. This rearrangement joins TRBV5-1 to TRBJ2-1; tentatively, D is TRBD2 (5 bases). Sequences were obtained from peripheral blood. The sequence derives from a woman aged 80 or over with active COVID-19. The CDR3 nucleotides are TGCGCCAGCAGCTTGGCCGACGGGGTTGTGTCCTACAATGAGCAGTTCTTC. The encoded protein is CASSLADGVVSYNEQFF.